Sequencing of this TCR beta chain was carried out in a study of control samples from healthy donors and cancer patients. From germline, CDR1 is SGHNT and CDR2 YYREEE (reference sequence). V dropped 0 bases and J dropped 7 bases, with 13 bases sitting between them. The CDR3 is made up of 15 amino acids. Generated by immunoSEQ multiplex PCR, the TCRdb table keeps only in-frame clones and is missing some. Found here are about 52,000 clones, 85% to 95% of them singletons; the top ten hold approximately 2.4%. This sequence was found in a young man in good health. The sequenced sample was blood. The chain carries TRBV5-4 and TRBJ2-2; no clear D. CDR3 residues: CASSLVGPRNGELFF. As DNA, the CDR3 is TGTGCCAGCAGCTTGGTGGGCCCCAGAAACGGGGAGCTGTTTTTT.